The 12 T cell receptor beta chains below were found in one sample sequenced in a study of beta chain features in type 1 diabetes. The entirety of the isolated RNA underwent reverse transcription, so expressed TCRB transcripts were sequenced. Assay used: immunoSEQ multiplex PCR; TCRdb lists only in-frame clones, some missing. This table holds 860,000 or so clones, 15% to 20% found once. Material: naive CD4+ T cells from blood. The source of these receptors is a woman between 18 and 29 years old in good health.

This clone occurred a few times. This chain's CDR3 is CASSPRATSGYTDTQYF. The DNA for the CDR3 is TGTGCCAGCAGCCCCCGTGCGACTAGCGGTTACACAGATACGCAGTATTTT. The chain couples TRBV13 to TRBJ2-3, with 9 bases aligning to TRBD2. This CDR3 region has 17 residues. V lost 5 bases, J lost 2 bases, and 11 bases stayed unmatched. CDR1 and CDR2 (germline): PRHDT, FYEKMQ (reference sequence).

This chain links TRBV7-2 with TRBJ2-2; maybe TRBD1 (5 bases). The germline CDR1 and CDR2 sequences are SGHTA and FQGNSA. This CDR3 contains 14 residues. The V gene lost 6 bases and the J gene lost 5 bases, with 13 bases spanning the gap. The CDR3 nucleotides are TGTGCCAGCAGGGGTCAGGGCAGGACCGGGGAGCTGTTTTTT. This translates into CASRGQGRTGELFF. The full variable domain, its missing parts supplied by reference TRBV7-2 and TRBJ2-2, is GAGVSQSPSNKVTEKGKDVELRCDPISGHTALYWYRQSLGQGLEFLIYFQGNSAPDKSGLPSDRFSAERTGGSVSTLTIQRTQQEDSAVYLCASRGQGRTGELFFGEGSRLTVL.

The gene calls are TRBV19 and TRBJ2-1; TRBD2 matches 8 bases. The CDR3 covers 16 residues. Unmatched junction bases numbered 12, after V lost 7 bases and J lost 4 bases. Per germline, CDR1 LNHDA and CDR2 SQIVND (reference sequence). The CDR3 bases are TGTGCCAGTAACCCCTTTCCGGGAGGGCATTACAATGAGCAGTTCTTC. The encoded protein is CASNPFPGGHYNEQFF. The full variable domain, with the rest looked up from reference TRBV19 and TRBJ2-1, is DGGITQSPKYLFRKEGQNVTLSCEQNLNHDAMYWYRQDPGQGLRLIYYSQIVNDFQKGDIAEGYSVSREKKESFPLTVTSAQKNPTAFYLCASNPFPGGHYNEQFFGPGTRLTVL.

This chain connects TRBV11-2 to TRBJ2-1; D remains unclear. The CDR3 covers 12 residues. CDR1 is SGHAT and CDR2 is FQNNGV in the germline V gene. V lost 2 bases and J lost 11, with 10 bases in between. The CDR3 DNA sequence: TGTGCCAGCAGCTTAAATTCACACAAGCAGTTCTTC. This translates into CASSLNSHKQFF.

This clone was picked up a small number of times. CDR3 DNA: TGTGCCAGCAGTTCCCGAGCTCGGGGGTCAAGCTCCTACAATGAGCAGTTCTTC. This gives the protein CASSSRARGSSSYNEQFF. The chain carries TRBV28 and TRBJ2-1, with D possibly matching TRBD2 (6 bases). CDR3 size: 18 residues. In germline, CDR1 is MDHEN, CDR2 SYDVKM. The V and J ends lost 4 bases and 0 bases respectively, with 19 bases between them.

This clone was seen more than once but under ten times. This chain connects TRBV27 to TRBJ2-3; 9 nucleotides match TRBD2. Looked up from germline, CDR1 is MNHEY and CDR2 is SMNVEV (reference sequence). V dropped 4 bases and J dropped 4; count of bases not matched to a gene: 15. The CDR3 is 18 amino acids. In DNA form, the CDR3 reads TGTGCCAGCAGTTCCCTCCGGGGTAGCGGGAGTAGATCAGATACGCAGTATTTT. It is translated as CASSSLRGSGSRSDTQYF.

The table lists this clone with a few counts. V and J are TRBV7-2 and TRBJ2-7; weak D call: TRBD1 (6 bases). The CDR3 loop spans 15 amino acids. The germline CDR1 and CDR2 sequences are SGHTA and FQGNSA. The V and J ends lost 5 bases and 0 bases respectively, with 14 bases between them. CDR3 nucleotides: TGTGCCAGCAGCCAACAGGGTGTGAGCTCCTACGAGCAGTACTTC. As protein: CASSQQGVSSYEQYF.

In the case of this clone: Other DNA sequences in the same sample also yield this CDR3. The CDR3 DNA reads TGCAGTGCTAGAGGTCCCTACGAGCAGTACTTC. This gives the protein CSARGPYEQYF. The chain employs TRBV20-1 and TRBJ2-7, with D unclear. CDR3 length: 11 amino acids. The ends were cut back, 1 base at V and 2 bases at J, with 3 bases in the middle. CDR1 is DFQATT and CDR2 is SNEGSKA in the germline V gene (reference sequence).

This clone appeared a few times. J is TRBJ2-1 and V is TRBV6-5; tentative D call: TRBD2 (6 bases). Trimming took 8 bases from V and 0 from J, leaving 14 bases between them. The CDR3 sequence is 15 residues long. From germline, CDR1 is MNHEY and CDR2 SVGAGI. The CDR3, as DNA: TGTGCCAGCCGAGGCTTAGCGGTCTCCTACAATGAGCAGTTCTTC. The encoded protein is CASRGLAVSYNEQFF.

The DNA of the CDR3 is TGTGCCAGCAGCGGGCTAAATACGCAGTATTTT. This sequence encodes CASSGLNTQYF. The V call is TRBV5-4, the J call TRBJ2-3, with D hard to call. V lost 4 bases and J 7 bases, leaving 7 bases between the germline ends. The CDR3 consists of 11 residues. CDR1 is SGHNT, CDR2 YYREEE, per germline (reference sequence).

The table lists this clone with a few counts. Additional DNA sequences in this sample encode the identical CDR3. The chain recombines TRBV5-1 with TRBJ1-5; no definite D call. Per germline, CDR1 SGHRS and CDR2 YFSETQ. The CDR3 spans 14 residues. With 0 bases removed from V and 4 bases from J, the gap between germline ends came to 8 bases. Here the CDR3 reads CASSLEGGNQPQHF. CDR3 nucleotide sequence: TGCGCCAGCAGCTTGGAGGGAGGGAATCAGCCCCAGCATTTT.

The chain joins TRBV7-8 to TRBJ1-3; D is unresolved. With 3 bases removed from V and 0 bases from J, the gap between germline ends came to 9 bases. Germline lookup yields CDR1 SGHVS and CDR2 FQNEAQ. This CDR3 contains 15 residues. The CDR3, as DNA: TGTGCCAGCAGCTTTCAGTGGCTCTCTGGAAACACCATATATTTT. This gives the protein CASSFQWLSGNTIYF.